This T cell receptor beta chain is drawn from a study of T-cell memory formation after mild COVID-19. Study in general: The two donors had largely donor-specific TCR clusters. Study outcomes and limitations: Second-wave clones reaching peak frequency on day 37 lacked confirmed SARS-CoV-2 specificity.

As concerns this clonotype: The antigen is undetermined.

V gave up 3 bases and J gave up 3 bases, with 9 bases separating them. CDR3 length: 13 amino acids. MiXCR was run by TCRdb on the 5' RACE reads, yielding one entry per CDR3 protein. The data show 450,000 or so distinct CDR3 sequences, with about 23% seen just once and about 12% held by the top ten. The sequenced sample consisted of PBMCs or a T cell subset sorted from them (not recorded which). This sequence originates from an adult woman who had mild COVID-19 (a few samples of this study predate the infection). Cell type and time point are not known. The chain recombines TRBV12-3 or TRBV12-4 with TRBJ2-7; D gene unclear. The CDR3 coding sequence is TGTGCCAGCAGTTTTGCGGACGGCTACGAGCAGTACTTC. The encoded protein is CASSFADGYEQYF.